This T cell receptor (beta chain) was observed in a study of blood T cell repertoires in COVID-19. About the research overall: PBMCs, B-cell-depleted T cells, or T cells provided the cDNA or gDNA that made up the material.

As handled by the study authors: Estimation of nucleated cell counts was performed using reference gene primer amplification. Measured with immunoSEQ multiplex PCR; TCRdb has only the in-frame clones, and not every one. Clone size and the V and J calls come from that table; the DNA yielded D and trimming. The top ten hold around 6.6% of the sample, which has 250,000 to 350,000 clones, around 89% seen once. Trimming cost V 4 bases and J 9 bases; bases outside gene matches: 14. Germline CDR1 reads ENHRY; CDR2 reads SYGVKD. The CDR3 loop spans 16 amino acids. Sample: peripheral blood. This chain uses TRBV10-3 with TRBJ2-7; 11 positions agree with TRBD1. This TCR derives from a man younger than 35 who had recovered from COVID-19. CDR3 DNA sequence: TGTGCCATCAGTGGGTCGGACAGGGGGCGCTTTAGTGGGCAGTACTTC. Translated, it gives CAISGSDRGRFSGQYF.